Presented here are 21 T cell receptor beta chains from one specimen sequenced in a study of graft-versus-host responses after intestinal transplantation. Generated by immunoSEQ multiplex PCR, the TCRdb table keeps only in-frame clones and is missing some. This table has around 70,000 clones, roughly 90% appearing once. These receptors lack a known antigen. Sequencing used unstimulated CD8+ T cells sorted from spleen or lymph node cells, obtained before intestinal transplant. The receptors originated from a human donor who received an intestinal transplant.

The rearrangement links TRBV23-1 to TRBJ2-3, with D maybe TRBD2 (6 bases). TRBV23-1 is an ORF, and what it does is uncertain. The length of the CDR3 is 19 residues. V lost 4 bases to trimming and J lost 5 bases, with 28 bases between them. The chain's CDR3 is CASSLKRRRTKESEDTQYF. Written as DNA, the CDR3 is TGCGCCAGCAGTCTCAAACGGAGGCGGACTAAAGAAAGTGAAGATACGCAGTATTTT.

The V and J genes are TRBV7-6 and TRBJ2-1; 10 positions match TRBD2. Trimming cost V 5 bases and J 6 bases; bases outside gene matches: 19. CDR1 and CDR2 from the germline V gene are SGHVS and FNYEAQ. This CDR3 has 19 residues. In DNA form, the CDR3 reads TGTGCCAGCAGCCCATCTCGCCGACTAGCGGGCGACCGGACCAATGAGCAGTTCTTC. It codes for CASSPSRRLAGDRTNEQFF.

The gene calls are TRBV27 and TRBJ1-6; 9 nucleotides match TRBD1. Per the germline V gene, CDR1 is MNHEY and CDR2 is SMNVEV (reference sequence). V lost 5 bases and J lost 6; bases outside the gene matches: 8. This CDR3 has 16 residues. DNA of the CDR3: TGTGCCAGCAGTCCACAGGGGGCGCTGAGTAATTCACCCCTCCACTTT. It codes for CASSPQGALSNSPLHF.

CDR3 nucleotide sequence: TGTGCCAGCAGCGTAGCGGGGGGCAGCACTGAAGCTTTCTTT. It translates to CASSVAGGSTEAFF. The chain carries TRBV9 and TRBJ1-1, with a tentative D call TRBD1 (6 bases). The CDR3 consists of 14 residues. Germline assignment: CDR1 SGDLS and CDR2 YYNGEE. Trimming took 0 bases from V and 4 from J, leaving 10 bases between them.

The chain employs TRBV30 and TRBJ2-7; TRBD1 is a possible D gene (6 bases). Germline assignment: CDR1 GTSNPN and CDR2 SVGIG (reference sequence). Trimming removed 4 bases at V and 4 bases at J, with 14 bases between. The CDR3 runs to 13 residues. CDR3 in amino acids: CAWTTGPSYEQYF. As DNA, the CDR3 is TGTGCCTGGACGACAGGACCATCTTACGAGCAGTACTTC.

The rearrangement uses TRBV4-1 and TRBJ1-1; 7 nucleotides align to TRBD1. Trimming cost V 2 bases and J 0 bases; bases outside gene matches: 6. The CDR3 is 16 residues long. Germline lookup yields CDR1 MGHRA and CDR2 YSYEKL. The CDR3 bases are TGCGCCAGCAGCCAACCCGGACAGGAAATGAACACTGAAGCTTTCTTT. Amino acids: CASSQPGQEMNTEAFF.

The rearrangement joins TRBV6-1 to TRBJ2-1, with 8 bases matching TRBD2. Germline V gene sequence: CDR1 MNHNS, CDR2 SASEGT. The CDR3 covers 15 residues. V trimming: 1 base; J trimming: 6 bases; junction bases outside the gene matches: 5. The CDR3 coding sequence is TGTGCCAGCAGTGAAGGGTCCAGCGGGGGCAATGAGCAGTTCTTC. It yields the protein CASSEGSSGGNEQFF.

The V gene is TRBV4-1, the J gene TRBJ1-3; no firm D call. The germline V gene encodes CDR1 MGHRA and CDR2 YSYEKL. The V end was cut by 0 bases, the J end by 4 bases, with 16 bases between. This CDR3 contains 17 residues. CDR3 bases: TGCGCCAGCAGCCAAGAGGGAGTGGTTCTAGGAGGAAACACCATATATTTT. Amino acid sequence: CASSQEGVVLGGNTIYF.

This chain joins TRBV10-3 and TRBJ2-7; 9 positions match TRBD1. The trim removed 3 bases at V and 2 bases at J, leaving 8 bases unmatched. This CDR3 is built from 16 residues. Germline CDR1 is ENHRY and CDR2 is SYGVKD. For the CDR3, the DNA is TGTGCCATCAGTGACTCCGACAGGGGGGATCCCTACGAGCAGTACTTC. Its translation is CAISDSDRGDPYEQYF.

This rearrangement joins TRBV5-5 to TRBJ2-1; 7 nucleotides line up with TRBD2. This CDR3 is built from 15 residues. The V gene's germline CDR1 is SGHKS and CDR2 YYEKEE (reference sequence). V lost 0 bases and J lost 8; bases outside the gene matches: 8. CDR3 region: CASSLEVGGWDEQFF. As DNA, the CDR3 is TGTGCCAGCAGCTTGGAGGTCGGGGGGTGGGATGAGCAGTTCTTC.

The V and J genes are TRBV19 and TRBJ2-7; D is perhaps TRBD1 (7 bases). The V end lost 4 bases, the J end lost 3 bases, and 16 bases lay between the germline ends. The CDR3 totals 15 residues. CDR1 is LNHDA and CDR2 is SQIVND in the germline V gene (reference sequence). Here the CDR3 reads CASSSGGTASYEQYF. CDR3 sequence (DNA): TGTGCCAGTAGTAGCGGAGGGACAGCCAGCTACGAGCAGTACTTC.

The V call is TRBV20-1, the J call TRBJ1-6; D is unresolved. Germline lookup yields CDR1 DFQATT and CDR2 SNEGSKA (reference sequence). Trimming removed 1 base from V and 12 bases from J, with 7 bases in between. This CDR3 has 11 residues. CDR3 sequence reads: CSARGRLPLHF. The CDR3 DNA follows: TGCAGTGCTAGAGGGCGGTTACCCCTCCACTTT.

This chain uses TRBV28 with TRBJ2-7, with D possibly being TRBD2 (6 bases). CDR3 length: 17 residues. The germline CDR1 and CDR2 sequences are MDHEN and SYDVKM. The V end lost 5 bases, the J end lost 4 bases, and 24 bases lay between the germline ends. The CDR3 here is CASSKVIAEGDPYEQYF. DNA for the CDR3: TGTGCCAGCAGTAAGGTTATAGCGGAAGGGGACCCGTACGAGCAGTACTTC.

The rearrangement links TRBV9 to TRBJ2-1; possible D gene TRBD2, 7 bases. The CDR3 consists of 17 residues. V lost 1 base to trimming and J lost 7 bases, with 21 bases between them. Germline lookup yields CDR1 SGDLS and CDR2 YYNGEE. CDR3 residues: CASSVSRKGGAGNEQFF. The CDR3 nucleotides are TGTGCCAGCAGCGTAAGCCGGAAGGGGGGGGCCGGGAATGAGCAGTTCTTC.

The sample holds one count of this clone. J is TRBJ1-4 and V is TRBV4-1; D might be TRBD1 (6 bases). This CDR3 comprises 17 residues. Trimming took 1 base from V and 4 from J, leaving 16 bases between them. Germline V gene data show CDR1 as MGHRA and CDR2 as YSYEKL. This chain's CDR3 is CASSQAGVAGLNEKLFF. The CDR3 DNA reads TGCGCCAGCAGCCAAGCAGGGGTTGCGGGCCTTAATGAAAAACTGTTTTTT.

V usage is TRBV27 and J usage is TRBJ1-6, with a tentative D call TRBD1 (6 bases). The V and J ends lost 2 bases and 10 bases respectively, with 15 bases between them. The CDR3 totals 15 residues. Per the germline V gene, CDR1 is MNHEY and CDR2 is SMNVEV (reference sequence). This CDR3 reads CASSLGPGGPSPLHF. The CDR3 DNA is TGTGCCAGCAGTTTAGGCCCCGGGGGGCCCTCACCCCTCCACTTT.

This clone was observed a few times. This same CDR3 is encoded by further DNA sequences in the sample. The CDR3 is CASSPPLGADGYTF. The CDR3, as DNA: TGTGCCAGCTCACCACCGTTAGGGGCTGATGGCTACACCTTC. The chain carries TRBV18 and TRBJ1-2, with D tentatively TRBD1 (5 bases). The CDR3 sequence is 14 residues long. V dropped 0 bases and J dropped 6 bases, with 11 bases sitting between them. Germline V gene lookup returns CDR1 KGHSH and CDR2 LQKENI.

J is TRBJ1-5 and V is TRBV28; 9 nucleotides line up with TRBD1. The CDR3 has 18 amino acids. The J segment lost 0 bases and the V segment lost 4 bases, leaving 10 bases of the junction unmatched. Germline V lookup: CDR1 MDHEN, CDR2 SYDVKM. CDR3 bases: TGTGCCAGCAGTTGGGACAGGGATTCCCCTTATAGCAATCAGCCCCAGCATTTT. It is translated as CASSWDRDSPYSNQPQHF.

This sequence joins TRBV7-9 and TRBJ2-6; 8 nucleotides line up with TRBD1. V shed 4 bases and J 4 bases; nucleotides not matched to a gene: 3. Germline-derived CDR1 and CDR2 are SEHNR and FQNEAQ (reference sequence). This CDR3 contains 15 residues. The CDR3 spells CASSSTGVGANVLTF. The CDR3 coding sequence is TGTGCCAGCAGCTCGACAGGGGTCGGGGCCAACGTCCTGACTTTC.

Concerning this clone itself: No DNA is shown, since the ends of the CDR3 on it are uncertain; the CDR3 is the one TCRdb lists. The chain uses TRBV27 and TRBJ2-1; the DNA was not compared with TRBD2, the D call given in the table. Both ends counted, the CDR3 spans 15 residues. Per the germline V gene, CDR1 is MNHEY and CDR2 is SMNVEV (reference sequence). CDR3: CASSLSAARVNEQFF.

The chain has TRBV6-5 and TRBJ1-2; perhaps TRBD1 as D (5 bases). Germline V gene lookup returns CDR1 MNHEY and CDR2 SVGAGI. Trimming pared 4 bases from V and 2 bases from J, leaving 14 bases between. The CDR3 covers 15 residues. CDR3 nucleotides: TGTGCCAGCAGTTCCGGGGGTCTAGGGAACTATGGCTACACCTTC. This sequence encodes CASSSGGLGNYGYTF.